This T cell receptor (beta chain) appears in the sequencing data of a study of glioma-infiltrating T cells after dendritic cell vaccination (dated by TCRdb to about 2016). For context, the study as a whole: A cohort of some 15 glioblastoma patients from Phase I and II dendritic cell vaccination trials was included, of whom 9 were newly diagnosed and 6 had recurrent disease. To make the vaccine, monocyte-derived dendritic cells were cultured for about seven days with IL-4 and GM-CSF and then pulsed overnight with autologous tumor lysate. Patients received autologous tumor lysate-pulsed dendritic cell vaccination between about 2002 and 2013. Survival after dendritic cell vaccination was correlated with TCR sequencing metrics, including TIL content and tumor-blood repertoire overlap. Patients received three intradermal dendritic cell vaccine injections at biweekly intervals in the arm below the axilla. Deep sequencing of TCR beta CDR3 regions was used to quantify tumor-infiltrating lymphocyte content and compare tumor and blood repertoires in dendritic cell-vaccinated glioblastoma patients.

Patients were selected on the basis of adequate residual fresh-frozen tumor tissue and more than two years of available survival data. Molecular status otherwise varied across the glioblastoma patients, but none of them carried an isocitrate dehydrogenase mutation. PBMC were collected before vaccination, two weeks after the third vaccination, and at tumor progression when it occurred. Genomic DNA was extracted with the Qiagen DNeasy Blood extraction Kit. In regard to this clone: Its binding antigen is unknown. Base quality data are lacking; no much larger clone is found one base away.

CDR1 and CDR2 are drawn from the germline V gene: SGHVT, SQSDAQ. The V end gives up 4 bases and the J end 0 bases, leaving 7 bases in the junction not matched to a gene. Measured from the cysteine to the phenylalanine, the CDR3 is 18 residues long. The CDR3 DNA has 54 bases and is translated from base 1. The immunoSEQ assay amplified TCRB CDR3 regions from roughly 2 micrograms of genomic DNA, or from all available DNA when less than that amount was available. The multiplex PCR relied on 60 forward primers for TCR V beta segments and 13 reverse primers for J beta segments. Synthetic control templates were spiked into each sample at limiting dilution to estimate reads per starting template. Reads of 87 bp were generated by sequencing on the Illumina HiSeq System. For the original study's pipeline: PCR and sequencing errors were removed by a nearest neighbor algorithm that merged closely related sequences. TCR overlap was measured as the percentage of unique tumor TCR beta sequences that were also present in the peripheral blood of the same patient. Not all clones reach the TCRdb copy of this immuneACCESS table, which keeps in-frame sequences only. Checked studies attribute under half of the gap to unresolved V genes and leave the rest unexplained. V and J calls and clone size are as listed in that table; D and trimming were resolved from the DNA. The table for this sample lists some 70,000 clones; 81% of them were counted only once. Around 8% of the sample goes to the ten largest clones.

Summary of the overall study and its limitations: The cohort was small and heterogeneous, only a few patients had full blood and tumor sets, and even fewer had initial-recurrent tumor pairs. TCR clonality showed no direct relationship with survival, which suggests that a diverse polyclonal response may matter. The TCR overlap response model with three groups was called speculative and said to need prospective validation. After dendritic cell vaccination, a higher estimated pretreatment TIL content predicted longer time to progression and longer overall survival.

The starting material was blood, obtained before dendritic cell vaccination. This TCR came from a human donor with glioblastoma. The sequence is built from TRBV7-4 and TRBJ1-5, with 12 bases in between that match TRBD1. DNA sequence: TGTGCCAGCAGCTCATGGGGACAGGGGGCTGATAGCAATCAGCCCCAGCATTTT. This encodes CASSSWGQGADSNQPQHF.